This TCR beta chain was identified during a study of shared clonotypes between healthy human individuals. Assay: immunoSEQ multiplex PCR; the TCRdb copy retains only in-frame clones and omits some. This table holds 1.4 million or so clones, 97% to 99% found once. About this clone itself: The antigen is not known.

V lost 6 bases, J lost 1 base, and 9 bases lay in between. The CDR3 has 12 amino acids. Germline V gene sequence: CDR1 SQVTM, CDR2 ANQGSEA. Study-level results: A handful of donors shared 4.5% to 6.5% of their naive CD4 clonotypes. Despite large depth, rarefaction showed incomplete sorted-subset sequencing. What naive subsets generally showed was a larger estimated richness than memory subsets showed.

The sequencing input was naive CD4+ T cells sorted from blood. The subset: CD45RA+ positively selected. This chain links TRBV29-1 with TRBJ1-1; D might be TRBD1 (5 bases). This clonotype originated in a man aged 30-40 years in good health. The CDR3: CSVDQGNTEAFF. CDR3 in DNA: TGCAGCGTCGATCAGGGGAACACTGAAGCTTTCTTT.